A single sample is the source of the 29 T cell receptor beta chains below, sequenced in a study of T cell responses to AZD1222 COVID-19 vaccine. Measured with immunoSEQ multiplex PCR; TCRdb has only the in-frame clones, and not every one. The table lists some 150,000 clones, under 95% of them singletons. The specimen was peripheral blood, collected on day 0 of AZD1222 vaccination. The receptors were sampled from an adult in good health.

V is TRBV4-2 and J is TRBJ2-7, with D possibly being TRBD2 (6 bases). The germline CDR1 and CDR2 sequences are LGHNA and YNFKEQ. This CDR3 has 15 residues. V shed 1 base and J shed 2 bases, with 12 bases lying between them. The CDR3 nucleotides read TGTGCCAGCAGCCAAGGTCCGGACTACGCCTACGAGCAGTACTTC. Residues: CASSQGPDYAYEQYF.

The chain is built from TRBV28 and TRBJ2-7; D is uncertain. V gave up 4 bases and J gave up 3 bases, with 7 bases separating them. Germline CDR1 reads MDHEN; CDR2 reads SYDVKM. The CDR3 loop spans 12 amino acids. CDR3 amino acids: CASSSPGYEQYF. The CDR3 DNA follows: TGTGCCAGCAGTTCCCCAGGCTACGAGCAGTACTTC.

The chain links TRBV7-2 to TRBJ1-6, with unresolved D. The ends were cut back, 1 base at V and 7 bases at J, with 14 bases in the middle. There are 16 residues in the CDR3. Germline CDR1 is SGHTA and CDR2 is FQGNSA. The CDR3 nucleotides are TGTGCCAGCAGCTTAGTTATGGCGACTAAGAATTCACCCCTCCACTTT. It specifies CASSLVMATKNSPLHF. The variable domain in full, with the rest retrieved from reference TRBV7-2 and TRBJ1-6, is GAGVSQSPSNKVTEKGKDVELRCDPISGHTALYWYRQSLGQGLEFLIYFQGNSAPDKSGLPSDRFSAERTGGSVSTLTIQRTQQEDSAVYLCASSLVMATKNSPLHFGNGTRLTVT.

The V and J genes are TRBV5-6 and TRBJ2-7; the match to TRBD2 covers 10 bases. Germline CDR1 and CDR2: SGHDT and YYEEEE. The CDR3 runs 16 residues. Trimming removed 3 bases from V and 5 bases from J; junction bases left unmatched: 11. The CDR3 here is CASSSATSGAYNEQYF. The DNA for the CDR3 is TGTGCCAGCAGCTCGGCAACTAGCGGGGCATACAACGAGCAGTACTTC.

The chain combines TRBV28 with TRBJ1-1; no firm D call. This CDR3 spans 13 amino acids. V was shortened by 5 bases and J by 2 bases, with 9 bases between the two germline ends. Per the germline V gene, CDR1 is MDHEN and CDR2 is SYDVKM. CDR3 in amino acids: CASSTDTNTEAFF. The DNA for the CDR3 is TGTGCCAGCAGTACTGACACCAACACTGAAGCTTTCTTT.

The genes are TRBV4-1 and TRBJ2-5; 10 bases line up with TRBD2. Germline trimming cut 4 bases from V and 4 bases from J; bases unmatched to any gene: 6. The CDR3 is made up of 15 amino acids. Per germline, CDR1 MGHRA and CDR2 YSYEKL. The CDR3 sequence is CASSLGSSGRETQYF. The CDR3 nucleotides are TGCGCCAGCAGCCTTGGGTCTAGCGGGAGAGAGACCCAGTACTTC.

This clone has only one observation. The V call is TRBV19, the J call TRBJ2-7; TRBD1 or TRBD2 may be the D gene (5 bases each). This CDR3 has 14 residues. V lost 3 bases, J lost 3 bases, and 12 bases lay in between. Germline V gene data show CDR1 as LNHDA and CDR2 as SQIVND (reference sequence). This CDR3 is CASSMGPKNYEQYF. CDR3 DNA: TGTGCCAGTAGTATGGGACCAAAGAACTACGAGCAGTACTTC.

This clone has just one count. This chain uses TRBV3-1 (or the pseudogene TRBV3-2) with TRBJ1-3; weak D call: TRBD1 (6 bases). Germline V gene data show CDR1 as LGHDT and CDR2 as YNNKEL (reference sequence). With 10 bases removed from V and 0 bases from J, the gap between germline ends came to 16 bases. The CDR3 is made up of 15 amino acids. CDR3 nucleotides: TGTGCCACCACGGGAGGGGGGCCCTCTGGAAACACCATATATTTT. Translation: CATTGGGPSGNTIYF.

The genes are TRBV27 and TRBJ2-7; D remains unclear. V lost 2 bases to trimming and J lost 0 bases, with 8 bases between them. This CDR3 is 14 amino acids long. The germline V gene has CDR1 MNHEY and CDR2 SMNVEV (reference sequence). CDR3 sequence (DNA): TGTGCCAGCAGTTTAAGCCGAAACTCCTACGAGCAGTACTTC. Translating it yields CASSLSRNSYEQYF.

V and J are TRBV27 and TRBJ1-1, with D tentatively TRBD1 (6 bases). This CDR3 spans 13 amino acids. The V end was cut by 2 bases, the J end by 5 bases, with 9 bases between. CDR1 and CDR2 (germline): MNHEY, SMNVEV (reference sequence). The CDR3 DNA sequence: TGTGCCAGCAGTTTAGCGGGGGCGACTGAAGCTTTCTTT. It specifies CASSLAGATEAFF.

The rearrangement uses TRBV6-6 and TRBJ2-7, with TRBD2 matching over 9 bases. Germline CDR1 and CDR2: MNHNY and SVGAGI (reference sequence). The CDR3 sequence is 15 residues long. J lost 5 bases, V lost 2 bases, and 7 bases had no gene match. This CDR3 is CASSYPGTSSDEQYF. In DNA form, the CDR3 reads TGTGCCAGCAGTTACCCGGGGACTAGCTCAGACGAGCAGTACTTC.

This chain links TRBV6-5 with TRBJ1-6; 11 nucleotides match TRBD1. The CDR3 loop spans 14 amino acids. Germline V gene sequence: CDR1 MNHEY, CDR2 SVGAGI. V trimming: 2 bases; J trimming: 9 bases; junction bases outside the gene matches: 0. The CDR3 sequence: CASSYGTGGSPLHF. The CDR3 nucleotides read TGTGCCAGCAGTTACGGGACAGGGGGTTCACCCCTCCACTTT.

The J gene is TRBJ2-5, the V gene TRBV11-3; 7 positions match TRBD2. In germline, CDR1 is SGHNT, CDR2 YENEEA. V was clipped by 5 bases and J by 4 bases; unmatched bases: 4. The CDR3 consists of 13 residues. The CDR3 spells CASSHGLGETQYF. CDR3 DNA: TGTGCCAGCAGCCATGGACTAGGAGAGACCCAGTACTTC.

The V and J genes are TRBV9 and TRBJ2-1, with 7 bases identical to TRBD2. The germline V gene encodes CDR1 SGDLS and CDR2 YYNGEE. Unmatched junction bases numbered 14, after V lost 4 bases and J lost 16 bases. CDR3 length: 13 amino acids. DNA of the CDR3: TGTGCCAGCAGCACCCCGGGACTACCGTATCTTTTCTTC. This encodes CASSTPGLPYLFF.

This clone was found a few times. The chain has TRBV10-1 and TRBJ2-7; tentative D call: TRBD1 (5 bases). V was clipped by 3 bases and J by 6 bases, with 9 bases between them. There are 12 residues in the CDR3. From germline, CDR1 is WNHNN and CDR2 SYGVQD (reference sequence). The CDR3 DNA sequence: TGCGCCAGCAGTGAAGCAGGGTCCGAGCAGTACTTC. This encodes CASSEAGSEQYF.

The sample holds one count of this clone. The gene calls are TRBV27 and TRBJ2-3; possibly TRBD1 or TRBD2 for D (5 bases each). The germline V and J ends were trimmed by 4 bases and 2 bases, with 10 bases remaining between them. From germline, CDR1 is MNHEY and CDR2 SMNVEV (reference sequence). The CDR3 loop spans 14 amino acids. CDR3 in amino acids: CASSSGTHTDTQYF. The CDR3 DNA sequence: TGTGCCAGCAGTTCCGGGACGCACACAGATACGCAGTATTTT.

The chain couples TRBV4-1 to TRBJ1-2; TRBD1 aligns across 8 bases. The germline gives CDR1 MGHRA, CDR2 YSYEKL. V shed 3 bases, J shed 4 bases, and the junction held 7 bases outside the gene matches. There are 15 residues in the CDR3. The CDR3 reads CASSHYRGIGYGYTF. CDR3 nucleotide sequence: TGCGCCAGCAGCCATTACAGGGGGATCGGCTATGGCTACACCTTC.

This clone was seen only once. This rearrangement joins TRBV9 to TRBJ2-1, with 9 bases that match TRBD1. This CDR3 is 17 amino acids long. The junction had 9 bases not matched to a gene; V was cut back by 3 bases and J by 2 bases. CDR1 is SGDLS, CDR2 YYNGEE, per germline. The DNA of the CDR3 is TGTGCCAGCAGCGGGGAGGTGGGGACAGGGCCCTACAATGAGCAGTTCTTC. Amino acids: CASSGEVGTGPYNEQFF.

This chain's CDR3 is CASSPVDLGELFF. The CDR3 DNA follows: TGCGCCAGCAGCCCCGTTGATCTCGGGGAGCTGTTTTTT. This rearrangement joins TRBV5-1 to TRBJ2-2; no clear D gene. Germline V gene data show CDR1 as SGHRS and CDR2 as YFSETQ. This CDR3 comprises 13 residues. With 4 bases removed from V and 7 bases from J, the gap between germline ends came to 11 bases.

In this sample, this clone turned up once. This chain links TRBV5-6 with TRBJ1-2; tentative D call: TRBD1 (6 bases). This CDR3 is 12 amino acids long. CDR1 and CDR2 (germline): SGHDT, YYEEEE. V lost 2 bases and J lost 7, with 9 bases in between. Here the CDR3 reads CASSFGTFGYTF. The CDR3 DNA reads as TGTGCCAGCAGCTTCGGGACATTTGGCTACACCTTC.

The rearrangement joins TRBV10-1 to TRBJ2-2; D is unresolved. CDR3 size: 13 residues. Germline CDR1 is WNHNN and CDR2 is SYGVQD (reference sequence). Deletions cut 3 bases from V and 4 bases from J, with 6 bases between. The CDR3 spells CASSEMVTGELFF. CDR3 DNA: TGCGCCAGCAGTGAAATGGTCACCGGGGAGCTGTTTTTT.

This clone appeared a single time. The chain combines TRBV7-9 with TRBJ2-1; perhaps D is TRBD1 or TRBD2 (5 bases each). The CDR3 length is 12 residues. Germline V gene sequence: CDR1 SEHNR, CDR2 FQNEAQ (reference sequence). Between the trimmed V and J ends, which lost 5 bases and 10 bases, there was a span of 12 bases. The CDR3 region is CASSLRDGEQFF. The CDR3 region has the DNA TGTGCCAGCAGCCTCCGGGACGGAGAGCAGTTCTTC.

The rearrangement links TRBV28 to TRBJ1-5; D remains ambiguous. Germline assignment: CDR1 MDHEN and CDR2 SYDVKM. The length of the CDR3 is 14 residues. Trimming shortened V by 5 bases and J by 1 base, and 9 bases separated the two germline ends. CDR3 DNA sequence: TGTGCCAGCAGTCCCCCCTTAAGCAATCAGCCCCAGCATTTT. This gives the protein CASSPPLSNQPQHF.

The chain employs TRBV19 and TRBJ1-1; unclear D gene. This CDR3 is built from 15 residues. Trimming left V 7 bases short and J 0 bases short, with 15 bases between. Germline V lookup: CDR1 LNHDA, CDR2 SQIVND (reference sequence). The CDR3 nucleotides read TGTGCCAGTAAGTCACAGACTGTTATGAACACTGAAGCTTTCTTT. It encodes CASKSQTVMNTEAFF. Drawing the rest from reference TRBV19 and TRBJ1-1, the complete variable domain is DGGITQSPKYLFRKEGQNVTLSCEQNLNHDAMYWYRQDPGQGLRLIYYSQIVNDFQKGDIAEGYSVSREKKESFPLTVTSAQKNPTAFYLCASKSQTVMNTEAFFGQGTRLTVV.

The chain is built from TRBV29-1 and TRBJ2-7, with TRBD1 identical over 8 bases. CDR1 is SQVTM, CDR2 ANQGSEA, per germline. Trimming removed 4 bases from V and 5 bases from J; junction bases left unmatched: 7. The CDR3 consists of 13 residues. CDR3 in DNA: TGCAGCGTTGGTGCAGGGGGCTACGACGAGCAGTACTTC. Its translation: CSVGAGGYDEQYF.

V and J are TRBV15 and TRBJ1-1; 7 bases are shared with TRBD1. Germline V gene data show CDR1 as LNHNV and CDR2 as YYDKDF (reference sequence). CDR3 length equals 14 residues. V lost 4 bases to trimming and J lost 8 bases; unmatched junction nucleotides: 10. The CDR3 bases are TGTGCCACCAGCATAGATCGGACAGGTTCCGAAGCTTTCTTT. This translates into CATSIDRTGSEAFF.

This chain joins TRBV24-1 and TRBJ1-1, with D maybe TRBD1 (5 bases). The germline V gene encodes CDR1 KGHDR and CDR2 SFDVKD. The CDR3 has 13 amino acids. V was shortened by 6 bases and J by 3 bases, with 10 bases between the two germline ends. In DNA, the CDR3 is TGTGCCACCAGTCCGGCGGGGGACACTGAAGCTTTCTTT. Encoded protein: CATSPAGDTEAFF.

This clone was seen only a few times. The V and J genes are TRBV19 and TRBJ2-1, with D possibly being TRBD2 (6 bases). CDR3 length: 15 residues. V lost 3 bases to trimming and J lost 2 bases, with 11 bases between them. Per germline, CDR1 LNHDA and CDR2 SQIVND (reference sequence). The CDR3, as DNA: TGTGCCAGTAGTATGGTTAGCGGTCCCTACAATGAGCAGTTCTTC. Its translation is CASSMVSGPYNEQFF.

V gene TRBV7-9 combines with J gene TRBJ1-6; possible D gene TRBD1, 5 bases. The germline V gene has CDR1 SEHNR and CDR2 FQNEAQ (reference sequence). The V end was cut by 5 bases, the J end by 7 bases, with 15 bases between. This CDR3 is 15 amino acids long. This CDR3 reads CASSDPRGRNSPLHF. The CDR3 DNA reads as TGTGCCAGCAGCGATCCTCGGGGACGGAATTCACCCCTCCACTTT.